The text below deals with one TCR beta chain. Each donor (without exception) was a healthy Caucasian. From the 5' RACE reads, TCRdb called clonotypes with MiXCR, one entry per CDR3 protein. Of roughly 490,000 distinct CDR3 sequences in the sample, around 15% were seen once. This sample is part of a study of identical twins. With 3 bases removed from V and 1 base from J, the gap between germline ends came to 17 bases. The CDR3 loop spans 17 amino acids. Germline V gene data show CDR1 as SGHKS and CDR2 as YYEKEE (reference sequence). The same data also went into a second study, on yellow fever vaccine responses in identical twins.

The TCR sequence derives from a woman aged 18-29 years in good health. The sample taken for sequencing was CD4+ T cells sorted from blood. V is TRBV5-5 and J is TRBJ2-1, with D uncertain. This CDR3 is CASSSGRIGRSYNEQFF. CDR3 sequence (DNA): TGTGCCAGCAGCTCAGGACGCATTGGACGGTCCTACAATGAGCAGTTCTTC.